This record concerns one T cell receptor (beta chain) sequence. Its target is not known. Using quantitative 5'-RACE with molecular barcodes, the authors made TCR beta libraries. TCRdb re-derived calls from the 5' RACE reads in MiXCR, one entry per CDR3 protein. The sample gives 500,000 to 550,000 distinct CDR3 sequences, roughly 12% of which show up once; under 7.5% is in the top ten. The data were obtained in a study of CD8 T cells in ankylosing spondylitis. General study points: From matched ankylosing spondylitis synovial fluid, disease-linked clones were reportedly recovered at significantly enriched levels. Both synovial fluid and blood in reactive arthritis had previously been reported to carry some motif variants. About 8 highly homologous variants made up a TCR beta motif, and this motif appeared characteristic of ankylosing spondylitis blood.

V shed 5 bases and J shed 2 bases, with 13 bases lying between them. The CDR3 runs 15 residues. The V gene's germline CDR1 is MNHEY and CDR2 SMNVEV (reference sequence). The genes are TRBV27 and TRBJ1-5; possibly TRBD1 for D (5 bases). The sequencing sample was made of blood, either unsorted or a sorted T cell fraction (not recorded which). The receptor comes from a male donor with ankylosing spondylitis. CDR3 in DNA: TGTGCCAGCAGTCCTGGGGGGTTGGGCAATCAGCCCCAGCATTTT. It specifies CASSPGGLGNQPQHF.